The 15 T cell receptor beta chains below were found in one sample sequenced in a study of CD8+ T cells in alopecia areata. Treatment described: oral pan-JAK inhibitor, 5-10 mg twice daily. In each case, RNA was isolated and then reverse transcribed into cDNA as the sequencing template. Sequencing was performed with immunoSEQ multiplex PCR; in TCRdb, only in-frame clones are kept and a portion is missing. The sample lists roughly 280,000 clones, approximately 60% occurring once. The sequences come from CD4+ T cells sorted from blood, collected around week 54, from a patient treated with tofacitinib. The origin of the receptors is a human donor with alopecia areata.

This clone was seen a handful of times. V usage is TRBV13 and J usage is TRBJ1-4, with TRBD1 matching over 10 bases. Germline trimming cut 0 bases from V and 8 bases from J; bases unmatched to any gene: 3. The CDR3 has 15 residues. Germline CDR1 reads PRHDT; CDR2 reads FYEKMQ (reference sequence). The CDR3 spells CASSLGGTGEEKLFF. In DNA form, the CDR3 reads TGTGCCAGCAGCTTAGGCGGGACAGGGGAGGAAAAACTGTTTTTT.

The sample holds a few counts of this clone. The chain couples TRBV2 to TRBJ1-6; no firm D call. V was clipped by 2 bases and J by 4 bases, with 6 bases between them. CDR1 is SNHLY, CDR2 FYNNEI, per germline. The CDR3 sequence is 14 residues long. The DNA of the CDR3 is TGTGCCAGCAGTGAATCGGGTTATAATTCACCCCTCCACTTT. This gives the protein CASSESGYNSPLHF.

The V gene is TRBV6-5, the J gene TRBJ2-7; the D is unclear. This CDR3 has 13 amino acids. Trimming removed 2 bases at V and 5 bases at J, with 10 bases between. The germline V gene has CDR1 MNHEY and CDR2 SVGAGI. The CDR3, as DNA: TGTGCCAGCAGTTACCCTGGAGTCAACGAGCAGTACTTC. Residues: CASSYPGVNEQYF.

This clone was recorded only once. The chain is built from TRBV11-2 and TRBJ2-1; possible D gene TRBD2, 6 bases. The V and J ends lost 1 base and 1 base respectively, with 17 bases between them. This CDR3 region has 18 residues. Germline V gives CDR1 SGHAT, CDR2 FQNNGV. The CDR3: CASSLVALGAGSYNEQFF. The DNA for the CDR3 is TGTGCCAGCAGCTTAGTGGCGCTCGGCGCGGGATCCTACAATGAGCAGTTCTTC.

CDR3 in amino acids: CASSPGLGETQYF. In nucleotides, the CDR3 is TGCGCCAGCAGCCCGGGCCTCGGGGAGACCCAGTACTTC. J is TRBJ2-5 and V is TRBV5-1; the D is unclear. CDR3 length: 13 amino acids. V shed 4 bases and J shed 5 bases, with 12 bases lying between them. CDR1 is SGHRS and CDR2 is YFSETQ in the germline V gene.

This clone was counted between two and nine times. In DNA form, the CDR3 reads TGTGCCAGCAGCCAAGAGTTGGGGAGCTACGAGCAGTACTTC. This codes for CASSQELGSYEQYF. The rearrangement links TRBV14 to TRBJ2-7; possible D gene TRBD2, 5 bases. V was shortened by 0 bases and J by 3 bases, with 9 bases between the two germline ends. The V gene's germline CDR1 is SGHDN and CDR2 FVKESK. CDR3 length equals 14 residues.

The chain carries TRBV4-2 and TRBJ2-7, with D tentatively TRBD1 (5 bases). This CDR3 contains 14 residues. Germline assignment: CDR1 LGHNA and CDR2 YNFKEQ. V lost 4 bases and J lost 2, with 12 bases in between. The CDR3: CASSPIGATYEQYF. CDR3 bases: TGTGCCAGCAGCCCCATAGGGGCCACCTACGAGCAGTACTTC.

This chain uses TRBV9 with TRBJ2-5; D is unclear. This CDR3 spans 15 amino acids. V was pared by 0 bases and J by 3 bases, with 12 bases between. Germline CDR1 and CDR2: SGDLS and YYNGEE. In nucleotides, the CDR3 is TGTGCCAGCAGCGTAGATGGGCTGAGAGAAGAGACCCAGTACTTC. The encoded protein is CASSVDGLREETQYF.

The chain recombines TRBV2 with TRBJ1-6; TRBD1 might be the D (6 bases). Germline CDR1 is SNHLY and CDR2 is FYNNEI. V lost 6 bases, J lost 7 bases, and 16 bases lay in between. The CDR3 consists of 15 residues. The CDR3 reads CASRDSRASNSPLHF. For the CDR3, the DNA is TGTGCCAGCAGGGACAGCCGGGCATCCAATTCACCCCTCCACTTT.

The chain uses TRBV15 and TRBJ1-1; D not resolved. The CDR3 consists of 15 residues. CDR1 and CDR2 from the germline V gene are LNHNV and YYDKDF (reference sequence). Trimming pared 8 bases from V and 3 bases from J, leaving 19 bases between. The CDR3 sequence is CATSSGTGRDTEAFF. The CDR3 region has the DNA TGTGCCACCTCTAGTGGCACCGGGCGGGACACTGAAGCTTTCTTT.

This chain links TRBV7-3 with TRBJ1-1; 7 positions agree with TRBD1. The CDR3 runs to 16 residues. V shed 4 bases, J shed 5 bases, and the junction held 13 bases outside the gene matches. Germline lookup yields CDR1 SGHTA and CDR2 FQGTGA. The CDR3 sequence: CASSSTGPPSVTEAFF. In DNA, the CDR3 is TGTGCCAGCAGCTCGACAGGGCCCCCTTCCGTGACTGAAGCTTTCTTT.

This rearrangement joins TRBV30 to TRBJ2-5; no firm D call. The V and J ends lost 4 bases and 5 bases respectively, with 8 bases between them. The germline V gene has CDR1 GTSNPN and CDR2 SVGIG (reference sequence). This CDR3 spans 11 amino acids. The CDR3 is CAWNAMETQYF. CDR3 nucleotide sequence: TGTGCCTGGAACGCGATGGAGACCCAGTACTTC.

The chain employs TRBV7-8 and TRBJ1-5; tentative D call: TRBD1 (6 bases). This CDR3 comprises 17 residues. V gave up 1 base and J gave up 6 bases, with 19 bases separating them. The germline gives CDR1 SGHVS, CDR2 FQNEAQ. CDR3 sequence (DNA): TGTGCCAGCAGCTTAGAGGGGGGAGGCATTCTTGGTCAGCCCCAGCATTTT. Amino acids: CASSLEGGGILGQPQHF.

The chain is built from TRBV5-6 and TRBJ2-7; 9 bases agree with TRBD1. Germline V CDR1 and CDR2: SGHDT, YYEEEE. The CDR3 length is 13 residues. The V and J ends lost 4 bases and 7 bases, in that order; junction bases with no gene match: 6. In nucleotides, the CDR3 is TGTGCCAGCAGCCTACAGGGGGCGCAAGAGCAGTACTTC. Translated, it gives CASSLQGAQEQYF.

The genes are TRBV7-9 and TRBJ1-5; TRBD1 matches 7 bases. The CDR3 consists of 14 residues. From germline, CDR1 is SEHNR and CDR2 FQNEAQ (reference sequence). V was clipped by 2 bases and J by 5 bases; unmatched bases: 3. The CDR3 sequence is CASSLLGQDQPQHF. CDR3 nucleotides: TGTGCCAGCAGCTTACTAGGACAGGATCAGCCCCAGCATTTT.